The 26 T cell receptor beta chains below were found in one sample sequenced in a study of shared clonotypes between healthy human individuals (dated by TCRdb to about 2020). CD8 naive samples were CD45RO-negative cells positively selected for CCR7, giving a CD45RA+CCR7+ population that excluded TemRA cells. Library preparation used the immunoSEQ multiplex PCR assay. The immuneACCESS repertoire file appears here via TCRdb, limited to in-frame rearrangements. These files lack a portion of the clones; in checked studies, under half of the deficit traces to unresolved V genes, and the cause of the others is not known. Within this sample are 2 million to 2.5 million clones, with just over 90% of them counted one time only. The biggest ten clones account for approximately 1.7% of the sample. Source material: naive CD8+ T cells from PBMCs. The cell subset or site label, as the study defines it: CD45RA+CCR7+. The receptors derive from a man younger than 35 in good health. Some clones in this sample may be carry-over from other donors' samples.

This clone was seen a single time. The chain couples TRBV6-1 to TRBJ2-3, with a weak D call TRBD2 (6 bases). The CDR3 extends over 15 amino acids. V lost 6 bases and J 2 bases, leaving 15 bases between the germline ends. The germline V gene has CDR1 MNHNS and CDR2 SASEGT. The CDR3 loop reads CASRTGLLNTDTQYF. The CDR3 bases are TGTGCCAGCAGGACGGGACTCTTAAACACAGATACGCAGTATTTT.

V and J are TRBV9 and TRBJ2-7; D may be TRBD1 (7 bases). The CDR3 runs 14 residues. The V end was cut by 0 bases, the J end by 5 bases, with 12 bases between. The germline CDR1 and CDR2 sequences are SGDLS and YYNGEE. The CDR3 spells CASSVAGGTDEQYF. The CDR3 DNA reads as TGTGCCAGCAGCGTAGCAGGGGGGACAGACGAGCAGTACTTC. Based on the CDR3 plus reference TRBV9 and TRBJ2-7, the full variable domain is DSGVTQTPKHLITATGQRVTLRCSPRSGDLSVYWYQQSLDQGLQFLIQYYNGEERAKGNILERFSAQQFPDLHSELNLSSLELGDSALYFCASSVAGGTDEQYFGPGTRLTVT.

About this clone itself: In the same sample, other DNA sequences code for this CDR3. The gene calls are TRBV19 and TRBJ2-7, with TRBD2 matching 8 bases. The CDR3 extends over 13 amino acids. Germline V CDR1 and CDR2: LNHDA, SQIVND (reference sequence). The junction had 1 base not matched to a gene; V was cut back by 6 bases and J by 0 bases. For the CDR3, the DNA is TGTGCCAGTAGCGGGAGGGCCTCCTACGAGCAGTACTTC. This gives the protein CASSGRASYEQYF.

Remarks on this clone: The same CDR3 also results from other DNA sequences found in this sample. CDR3 DNA: TGTGCCAGCAGCTTAGTTCCAGAGAACACTGAAGCTTTCTTT. It translates to CASSLVPENTEAFF. The chain carries TRBV7-8 and TRBJ1-1; the D is unclear. The CDR3 extends over 14 amino acids. CDR1 SGHVS and CDR2 FQNEAQ come from the germline V gene. V was cut by 1 base and J by 1 base, with 7 bases left in between.

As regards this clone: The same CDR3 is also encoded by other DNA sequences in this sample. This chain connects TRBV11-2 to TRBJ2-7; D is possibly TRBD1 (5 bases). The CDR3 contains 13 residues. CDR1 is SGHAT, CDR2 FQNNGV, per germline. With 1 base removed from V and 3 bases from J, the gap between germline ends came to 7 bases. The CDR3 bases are TGTGCCAGCAGCTTAGGGACAAACTACGAGCAGTACTTC. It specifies CASSLGTNYEQYF.

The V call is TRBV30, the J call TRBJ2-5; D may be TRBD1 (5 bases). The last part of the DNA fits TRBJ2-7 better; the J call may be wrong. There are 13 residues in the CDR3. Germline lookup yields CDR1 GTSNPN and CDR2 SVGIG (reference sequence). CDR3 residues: CAWSVQASYEQYF. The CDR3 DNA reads TGTGCCTGGAGTGTACAGGCCTCCTACGAGCAGTACTTC.

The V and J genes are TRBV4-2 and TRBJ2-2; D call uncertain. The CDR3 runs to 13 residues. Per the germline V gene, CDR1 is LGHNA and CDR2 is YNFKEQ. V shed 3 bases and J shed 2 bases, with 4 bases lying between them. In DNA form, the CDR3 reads TGTGCCAGCAGCCATAAAAACACCGGGGAGCTGTTTTTT. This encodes CASSHKNTGELFF.

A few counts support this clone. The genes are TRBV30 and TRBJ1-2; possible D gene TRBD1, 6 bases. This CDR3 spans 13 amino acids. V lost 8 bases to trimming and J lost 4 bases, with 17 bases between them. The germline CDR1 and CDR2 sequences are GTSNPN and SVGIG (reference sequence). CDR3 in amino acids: CAQRLQGGYGYTF. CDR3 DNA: TGTGCCCAAAGGTTACAGGGAGGCTATGGCTACACCTTC.

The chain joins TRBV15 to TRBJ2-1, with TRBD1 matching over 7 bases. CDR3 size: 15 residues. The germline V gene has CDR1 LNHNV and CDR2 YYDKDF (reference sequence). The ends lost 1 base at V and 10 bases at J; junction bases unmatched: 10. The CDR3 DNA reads TGTGCCACCAGCAGAGGGACAGGTTCGGGTACGGAGCAGTTCTTC. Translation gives CATSRGTGSGTEQFF.

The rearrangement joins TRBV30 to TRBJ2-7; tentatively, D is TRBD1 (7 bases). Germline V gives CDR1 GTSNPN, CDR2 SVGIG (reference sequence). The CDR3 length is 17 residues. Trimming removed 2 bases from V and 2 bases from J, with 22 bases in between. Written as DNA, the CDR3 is TGTGCCTGGAGTACCCCCTTCTTGGACAGGACTACCTACGAGCAGTACTTC. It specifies CAWSTPFLDRTTYEQYF.

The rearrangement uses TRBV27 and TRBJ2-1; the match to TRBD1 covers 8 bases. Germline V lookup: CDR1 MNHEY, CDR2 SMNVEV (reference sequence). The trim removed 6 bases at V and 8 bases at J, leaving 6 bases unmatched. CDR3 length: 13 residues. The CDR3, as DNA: TGTGCCAGCAGGAAGACAGGGGAGTATGAGCAGTTCTTC. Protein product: CASRKTGEYEQFF.

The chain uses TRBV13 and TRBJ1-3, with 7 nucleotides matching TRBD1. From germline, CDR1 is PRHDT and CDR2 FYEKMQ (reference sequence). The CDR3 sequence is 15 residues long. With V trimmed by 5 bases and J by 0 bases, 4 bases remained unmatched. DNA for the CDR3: TGTGCCAGCAGCCACGGACAGGTCTCTGGAAACACCATATATTTT. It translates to CASSHGQVSGNTIYF.

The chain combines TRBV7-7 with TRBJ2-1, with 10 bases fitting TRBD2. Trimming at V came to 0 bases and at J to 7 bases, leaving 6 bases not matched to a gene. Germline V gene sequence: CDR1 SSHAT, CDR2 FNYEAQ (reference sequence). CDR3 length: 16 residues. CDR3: CASSLAAGGPRNEQFF. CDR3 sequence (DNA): TGTGCCAGCAGCTTAGCAGCGGGAGGGCCGAGGAATGAGCAGTTCTTC.

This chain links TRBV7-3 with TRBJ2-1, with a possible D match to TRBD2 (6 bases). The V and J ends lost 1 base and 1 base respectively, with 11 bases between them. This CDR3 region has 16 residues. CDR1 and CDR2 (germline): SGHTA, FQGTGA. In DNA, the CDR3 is TGTGCCAGCAGCTTAATCGGGGGAAGGTCCTACAATGAGCAGTTCTTC. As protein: CASSLIGGRSYNEQFF.

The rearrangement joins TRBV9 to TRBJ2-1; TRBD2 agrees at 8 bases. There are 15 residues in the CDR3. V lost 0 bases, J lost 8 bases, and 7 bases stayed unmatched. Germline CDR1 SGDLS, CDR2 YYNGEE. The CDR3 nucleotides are TGTGCCAGCAGCGTAGACGGGGGGGCGCAACATGAGCAGTTCTTC. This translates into CASSVDGGAQHEQFF.

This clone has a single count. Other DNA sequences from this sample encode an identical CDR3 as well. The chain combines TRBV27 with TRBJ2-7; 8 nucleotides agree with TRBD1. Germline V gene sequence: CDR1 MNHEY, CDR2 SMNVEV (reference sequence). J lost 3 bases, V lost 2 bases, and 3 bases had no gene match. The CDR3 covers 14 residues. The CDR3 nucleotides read TGTGCCAGCAGTTTAGCAGGGGGCTACTACGAGCAGTACTTC. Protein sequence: CASSLAGGYYEQYF.

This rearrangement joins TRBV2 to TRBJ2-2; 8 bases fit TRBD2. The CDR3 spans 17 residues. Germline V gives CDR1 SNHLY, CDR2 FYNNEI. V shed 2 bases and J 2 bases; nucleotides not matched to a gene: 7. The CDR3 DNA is TGTGCCAGCAGTGAATTGGGCGGGAGGACCAACACCGGGGAGCTGTTTTTT. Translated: CASSELGGRTNTGELFF.

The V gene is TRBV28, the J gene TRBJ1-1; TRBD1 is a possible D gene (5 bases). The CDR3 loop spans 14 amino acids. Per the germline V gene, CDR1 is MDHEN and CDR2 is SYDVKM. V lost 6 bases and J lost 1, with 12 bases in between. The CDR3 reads CASSAVGRNTEAFF. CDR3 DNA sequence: TGTGCCAGCAGCGCCGTGGGGCGGAACACTGAAGCTTTCTTT.

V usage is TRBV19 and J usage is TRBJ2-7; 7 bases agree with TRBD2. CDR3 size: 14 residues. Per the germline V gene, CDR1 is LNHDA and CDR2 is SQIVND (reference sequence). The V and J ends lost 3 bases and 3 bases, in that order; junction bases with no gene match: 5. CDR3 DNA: TGTGCCAGTAGTATGAGCCAGCGGGGCTACGAGCAGTACTTC. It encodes CASSMSQRGYEQYF.

This chain's CDR3 is CASSLWTSGSTEQYF. CDR3 DNA sequence: TGTGCCAGCAGCTTATGGACTAGCGGGAGTACCGAGCAGTATTTT. This chain links TRBV13 with TRBJ2-3; 13 bases match TRBD2. Germline-derived CDR1 and CDR2 are PRHDT and FYEKMQ (reference sequence). Germline trimming cut 2 bases from V and 11 bases from J; bases unmatched to any gene: 7. The CDR3 contains 15 residues.

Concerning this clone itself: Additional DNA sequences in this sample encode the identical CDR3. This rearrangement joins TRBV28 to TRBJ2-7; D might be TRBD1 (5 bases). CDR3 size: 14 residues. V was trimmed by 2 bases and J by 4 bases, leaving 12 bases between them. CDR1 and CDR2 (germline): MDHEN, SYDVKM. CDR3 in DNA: TGTGCCAGCAGTTTAGTGGGGCGTGGATACGAGCAGTACTTC. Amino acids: CASSLVGRGYEQYF.

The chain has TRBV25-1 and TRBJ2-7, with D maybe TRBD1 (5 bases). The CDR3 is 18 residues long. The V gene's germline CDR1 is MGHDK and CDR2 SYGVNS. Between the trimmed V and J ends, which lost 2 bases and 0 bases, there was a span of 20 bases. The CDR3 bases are TGTGCCAGCAGTGAAAGTAATCGTGGGGCTCCCTTCTCCTACGAGCAGTACTTC. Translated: CASSESNRGAPFSYEQYF.

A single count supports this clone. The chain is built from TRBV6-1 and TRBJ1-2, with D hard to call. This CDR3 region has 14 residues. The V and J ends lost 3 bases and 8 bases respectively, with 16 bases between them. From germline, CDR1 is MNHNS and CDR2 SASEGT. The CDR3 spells CASSDRRLLMGYTF. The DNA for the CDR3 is TGTGCCAGCAGTGATCGCAGGCTATTAATGGGCTACACCTTC.

CDR3 coding DNA: TGTGCCAGCAGCCACCACCGGACAGGGCCGAACAATGAGCAGTTCTTC. It yields the protein CASSHHRTGPNNEQFF. The chain has TRBV6-7 and TRBJ2-1; 8 positions agree with TRBD1. TRBV6-7 is given ORF status, its function remaining uncertain. Trimming took 6 bases from V and 5 from J; bases not matched to a gene: 12. CDR3 length: 16 amino acids.

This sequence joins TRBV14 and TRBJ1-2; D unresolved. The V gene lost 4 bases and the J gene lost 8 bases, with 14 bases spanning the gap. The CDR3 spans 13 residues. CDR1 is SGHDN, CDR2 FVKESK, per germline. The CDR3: CASSLLPVSGYTF. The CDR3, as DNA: TGTGCCAGCAGCCTCCTCCCGGTTTCCGGCTACACCTTC.

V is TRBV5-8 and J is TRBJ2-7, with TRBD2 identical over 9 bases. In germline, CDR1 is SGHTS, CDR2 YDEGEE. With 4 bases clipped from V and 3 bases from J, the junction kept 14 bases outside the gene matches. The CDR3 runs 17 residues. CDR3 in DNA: TGTGCCAGCAGCCACACTAGTGGCGGGAGGGAGGGCTACGAGCAGTACTTC. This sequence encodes CASSHTSGGREGYEQYF.